These T cell receptor beta chains were read from a single sample in a study of immune characterization of retroperitoneal liposarcoma. TCRdb passed the PCR reads through MiXCR, listing each CDR3 protein once. The sample shows some 4,100 distinct CDR3 sequences, 30% to 35% of them seen only once. Sample: blood. The receptors come from a female donor with retroperitoneal liposarcoma. Each CDR3 is given with its conserved first and last residue. A D gene is named only where the DNA matches it firmly. Clone sizes are given selectively: once, few, many, or a class where the clone is expanded.

TRBD1 TRBJ2-5 NA TRBV12-3/TRBV12-4 13 CASLRQGQETQYF TGTGCCAGTTTAAGACAGGGCCAAGAGACCCAGTACTTC
NA TRBJ2-5 NA TRBV6-6 12 CASGRVQETQYF TGTGCCAGTGGGCGGGTACAAGAGACCCAGTACTTC
TRBD2 TRBJ2-4 few TRBV12-3/TRBV12-4 15 CASTTQRGRAGIQYF TGTGCCAGCACCACCCAGCGGGGGAGAGCGGGCATTCAGTACTTC
NA TRBJ2-7 NA TRBV6-8 14 CASSSWDRSYEQYF TGTGCCAGCAGTTCTTGGGACCGATCCTACGAGCAGTACTTC
TRBD2 TRBJ2-7 few TRBV10-2 16 CASSESSGLIGSEQYF TGCGCCAGCAGTGAAAGTAGCGGGCTTATAGGCTCCGAGCAGTACTTC
NA TRBJ2-3 medium-sized TRBV6-1 17 CASSSRLVIRSTDTQYF TGTGCCAGCAGTTCCCGACTAGTTATTAGGAGCACAGATACGCAGTATTTT
NA TRBJ2-1 NA TRBV7-2 17 CASSPAPQGRGYNEQFF TGTGCCAGCAGCCCAGCCCCCCAGGGGAGGGGATACAATGAGCAGTTCTTC
NA TRBJ2-5 medium-sized TRBV10-1 14 CASSGSTSWETQYF TGCGCCAGCAGCGGCTCGACGTCCTGGGAGACCCAGTACTTC
NA TRBJ2-7 NA TRBV12-3/TRBV12-4 14 CASSFGGVSYEQYF TGTGCCAGCAGTTTTGGCGGAGTCTCCTACGAGCAGTACTTC
NA TRBJ2-2 NA TRBV7-2 14 CASSFVGNTGELFF TGTGCCAGCAGCTTTGTCGGGAACACCGGGGAGCTGTTTTTT
NA TRBJ2-1 NA TRBV5-1 12 CASSLLENEQFF TGCGCCAGCAGCCTTTTAGAGAATGAGCAGTTCTTC
TRBD2 TRBJ2-5 medium-sized TRBV6-1 15 CASSEGGGAVETQYF TGTGCCAGCAGTGAAGGCGGGGGGGCCGTGGAGACCCAGTACTTC
TRBD2 TRBJ2-6 few TRBV6-1 14 CASRLGGGANVLTF TGTGCCAGCAGGCTCGGGGGGGGGGCCAACGTCCTGACTTTC
TRBD1 TRBJ2-1 medium-sized TRBV7-6 13 CASSLGTGVEQFF TGTGCCAGCAGCTTAGGGACAGGGGTTGAGCAGTTCTTC
TRBD2 TRBJ2-3 medium-sized TRBV27 18 CASSLEGTSGLVTDTQYF TGTGCCAGCAGTTTAGAAGGGACTAGCGGTCTAGTCACAGATACGCAGTATTTT
TRBD2 TRBJ2-1 few TRBV6-4 15 CASSDSAGGNNEQFF TGTGCCAGCAGTGACTCCGCGGGAGGGAATAATGAGCAGTTCTTC
TRBD2 TRBJ2-3 NA TRBV5-5 15 CASSNSGRSTDTQYF TGTGCCAGCAGCAACAGCGGGAGGAGCACAGATACGCAGTATTTT
TRBD1 TRBJ2-7 NA TRBV6-1 14 CASSTGTGGYEQYF TGTGCCAGCAGCACCGGGACAGGGGGCTACGAGCAGTACTTC
TRBD2 TRBJ2-1 once TRBV6-2/TRBV6-3 16 CASREPGTSVGGEQFF TGTGCCAGCAGGGAGCCCGGGACTAGCGTTGGGGGTGAGCAGTTCTTC
TRBD2 TRBJ2-1 few TRBV7-2 16 CASSLDATTSRETQFF TGTGCCAGCAGCTTAGATGCCACCACCTCGCGGGAGACCCAGTTCTTC
TRBD2 TRBJ2-1 NA TRBV6-2/TRBV6-3 21 CASSYSIASHRLANKYNEQFF TGTGCCAGCAGTTACTCGATCGCTTCCCATCGACTAGCGAATAAGTACAATGAGCAGTTCTTC
NA TRBJ2-1 few TRBV6-1 13 CASSLRAVETQFF TGTGCCAGCAGTTTGAGGGCGGTGGAGACCCAGTTCTTC
NA TRBJ2-7 NA TRBV5-1 15 CASSLEARSSYEQYF TGCGCCAGCAGCTTGGAGGCCAGGAGCTCCTACGAGCAGTACTTC
TRBD2 TRBJ2-6 NA TRBV4-1 20 CASSQFFTSGSSSGANVLTF TGCGCCAGCAGCCAATTTTTTACTAGCGGGAGTAGTTCTGGGGCCAACGTCCTGACTTTC
TRBD2 TRBJ2-5 once TRBV4-1 15 CASSQVGLDQETQYF TGTGCCAGCAGCCAAGTCGGACTAGACCAAGAGACCCAGTACTTC
TRBD2 TRBJ2-1 NA TRBV20-1 15 CSATLAGGRVNEQFF TGCAGTGCCACCTTAGCGGGGGGGCGGGTGAATGAGCAGTTCTTC